This TCR beta chain was identified in a study of cytomegalovirus exposure and HLA in healthy donors. Germline V gene data show CDR1 as SGHTS and CDR2 as YDEGEE. The CDR3 has 14 residues. After removal of 6 bases from V and 3 bases from J, the junction contained 8 bases not matched to a gene. PCR primers comprised 60 Vbeta and 13 Jbeta primers. Sequencing used immunoSEQ multiplex PCR; TCRdb keeps in-frame clones, though not all of them. Of fewer than 250,000 clones detected, roughly 77% appear once; the ten largest clones hold more than 4.5%. The clonotype comes from a young man in good health and CMV-seropositive. This sequence joins TRBV5-8 and TRBJ1-2; 7 positions agree with TRBD1. Sequenced input: PBMCs. Written as DNA, the CDR3 is TGTGCCAGCACCCCCAGGGGGGATGACTATGGCTACACCTTC. Protein: CASTPRGDDYGYTF.